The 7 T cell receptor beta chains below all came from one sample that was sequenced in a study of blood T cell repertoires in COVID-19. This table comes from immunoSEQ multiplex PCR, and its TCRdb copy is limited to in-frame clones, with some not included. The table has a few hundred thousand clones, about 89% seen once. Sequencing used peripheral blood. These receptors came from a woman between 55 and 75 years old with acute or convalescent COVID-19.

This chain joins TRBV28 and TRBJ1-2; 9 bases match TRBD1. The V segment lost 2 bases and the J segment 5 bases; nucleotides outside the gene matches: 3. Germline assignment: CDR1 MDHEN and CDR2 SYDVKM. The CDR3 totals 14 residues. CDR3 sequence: CASSLGQGIYGYTF. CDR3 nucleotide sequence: TGTGCCAGCAGTTTAGGACAGGGGATTTATGGCTACACCTTC.

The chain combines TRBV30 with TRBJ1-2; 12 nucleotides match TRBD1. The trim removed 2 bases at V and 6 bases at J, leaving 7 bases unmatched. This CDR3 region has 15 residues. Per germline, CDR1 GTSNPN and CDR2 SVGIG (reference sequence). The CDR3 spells CAWSPPGQGAHGYTF. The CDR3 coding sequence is TGTGCCTGGAGTCCTCCGGGACAGGGGGCCCATGGCTACACCTTC.

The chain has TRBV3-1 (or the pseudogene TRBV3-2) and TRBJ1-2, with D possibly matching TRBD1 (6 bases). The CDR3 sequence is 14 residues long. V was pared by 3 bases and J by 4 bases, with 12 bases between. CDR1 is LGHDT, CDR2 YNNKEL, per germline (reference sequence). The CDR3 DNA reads TGTGCCAGCAGCCAGAAACAGGGTTCCTATGGCTACACCTTC. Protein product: CASSQKQGSYGYTF.

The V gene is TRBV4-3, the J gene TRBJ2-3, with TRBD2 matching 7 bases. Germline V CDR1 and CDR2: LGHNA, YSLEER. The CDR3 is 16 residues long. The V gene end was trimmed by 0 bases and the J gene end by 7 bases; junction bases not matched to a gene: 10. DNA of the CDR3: TGCGCCAGCAGCCAAGATCCGGGGGGTGGAGCACATACGCAGTATTTT. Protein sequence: CASSQDPGGGAHTQYF.

CDR3 residues: CASSYRGSLTSGYTF. The DNA for the CDR3 is TGTGCCAGCAGTTACAGGGGCAGTCTGACCTCTGGCTACACCTTC. J is TRBJ1-2 and V is TRBV6-2 or TRBV6-3; perhaps TRBD1 as D (5 bases). This CDR3 contains 15 residues. V lost 2 bases and J lost 7, with 17 bases in between. Germline V lookup: CDR1 MNHEY, CDR2 SVGEGT.

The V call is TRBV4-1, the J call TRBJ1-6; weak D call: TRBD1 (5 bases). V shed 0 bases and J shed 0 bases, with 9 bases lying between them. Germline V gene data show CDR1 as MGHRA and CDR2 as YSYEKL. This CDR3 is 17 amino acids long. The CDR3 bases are TGCGCCAGCAGCCAAGAGGGGCTTAGCTCCTATAATTCACCCCTCCACTTT. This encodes CASSQEGLSSYNSPLHF.

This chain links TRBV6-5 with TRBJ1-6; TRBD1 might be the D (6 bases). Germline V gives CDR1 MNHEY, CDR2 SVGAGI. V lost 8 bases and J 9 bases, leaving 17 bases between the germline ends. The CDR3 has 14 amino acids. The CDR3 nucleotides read TGTGCCAGCCAGAGGGGGTCCAAGGGTTCACCCCTCCACTTT. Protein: CASQRGSKGSPLHF.